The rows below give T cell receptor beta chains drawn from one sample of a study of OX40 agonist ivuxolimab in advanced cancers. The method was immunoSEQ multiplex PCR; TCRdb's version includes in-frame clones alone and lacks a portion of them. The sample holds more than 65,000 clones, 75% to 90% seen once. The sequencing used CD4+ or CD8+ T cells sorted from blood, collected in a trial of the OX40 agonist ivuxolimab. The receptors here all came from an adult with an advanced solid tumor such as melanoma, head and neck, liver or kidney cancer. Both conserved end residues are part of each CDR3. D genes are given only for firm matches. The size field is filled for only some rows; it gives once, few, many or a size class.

CASSLQPGYSNQPQHF,TGTGCCAGCAGTTTACAGCCAGGGTATAGCAATCAGCCCCAGCATTTT,TRBJ1-5,TRBV28,-,-
CASSRQGAETQYF,TGTGCCAGCAGCAGACAGGGGGCCGAGACCCAGTACTTC,TRBJ2-5,TRBV5-4,-,TRBD1
CASSPGGGSPLHF,TGTGCCAGCAGCCCAGGAGGGGGTTCACCCCTCCACTTT,TRBJ1-6,TRBV11-3,-,-
CASSELIGEDTQYF,TGCGCCAGCAGTGAACTAATAGGGGAAGATACGCAGTATTTT,TRBJ2-3,TRBV10-1,-,-
CASRDSMNTEAFF,TGTGCCAGCAGGGACAGTATGAACACTGAAGCTTTCTTT,TRBJ1-1,TRBV27,-,-
CASSPPGQGYTEAFF,TGTGCCAGCAGCCCCCCGGGACAGGGATACACTGAAGCTTTCTTT,TRBJ1-1,TRBV11-3,-,TRBD1
CASSSLTGSANTEAFF,TGTGCCAGCAGTTCTCTTACAGGGAGTGCGAACACTGAAGCTTTCTTT,TRBJ1-1,TRBV6-6,-,-
CASSPGGGELFF,TGTGCCAGCTCACCGGGGGGCGGGGAGCTGTTTTTT,TRBJ2-2,TRBV18,-,-
CASRQGLNTEAFF,TGTGCCAGCCGTCAGGGGCTGAACACTGAAGCTTTCTTT,TRBJ1-1,TRBV28,-,-
CASSLRQPSYNEQFF,TGTGCCAGCAGTTTGCGACAGCCCTCCTACAATGAGCAGTTCTTC,TRBJ2-1,TRBV27,-,-
CASSLWRGWDTQYF,TGTGCCAGCAGCTTATGGCGGGGGTGGGATACGCAGTATTTT,TRBJ2-3,TRBV7-8,-,TRBD2
CASSKRTQSTNEKLFF,TGTGCCAGCAGCAAAAGGACCCAGTCCACTAATGAAAAACTGTTTTTT,TRBJ1-4,TRBV21-1,-,-
CASAEQNGYTF,TGCGCCAGCGCGGAGCAGAACGGCTACACCTTC,TRBJ1-2,TRBV5-1,-,-
CASRGQFNTEAFF,TGTGCCAGCAGGGGACAGTTCAACACTGAAGCTTTCTTT,TRBJ1-1,TRBV2,-,TRBD1
CASSYSSGGTGELFF,TGTGCCAGCAGTTATTCTAGCGGGGGGACCGGGGAGCTGTTTTTT,TRBJ2-2,TRBV5-4,-,TRBD2
CASSVTGVNSPLHF,TGTGCCAGCAGTGTGACAGGTGTTAATTCACCCCTCCACTTT,TRBJ1-6,TRBV2,-,-
CASTTGRRNEQYF,TGTGCCAGTACGACAGGGCGGAGAAACGAGCAGTACTTC,TRBJ2-7,TRBV6-5,-,TRBD1
CASSGTADTQYF,TGTGCCAGCAGTGGGACAGCAGATACGCAGTATTTT,TRBJ2-3,TRBV2,-,-
CASGRTGKETQYF,TGTGCCAGCGGACGAACGGGGAAAGAGACCCAGTACTTC,TRBJ2-5,TRBV7-3,-,-
CASSYRGPPNTEAFF,TGTGCCAGCAGTTACAGAGGACCCCCGAACACTGAAGCTTTCTTT,TRBJ1-1,TRBV6-5,-,-
CASSWPLPRQGLYNEQFF,TGCGCCAGCAGCTGGCCCCTTCCCCGACAGGGACTTTACAATGAGCAGTTCTTC,TRBJ2-1,TRBV5-1,few,-
CASSSFRANTEAFF,TGTGCCAGCAGCTCATTCAGGGCTAACACTGAAGCTTTCTTT,TRBJ1-1,TRBV14,-,-
CASSLEDRVGTYEQYF,TGCGCCAGCAGCTTGGAGGACAGGGTAGGCACCTACGAGCAGTACTTC,TRBJ2-7,TRBV5-1,-,TRBD1
CASSRVGQNYEQYF,TGTGCCAGCTCACGGGTGGGACAGAACTACGAGCAGTACTTC,TRBJ2-7,TRBV18,once,TRBD1
CASSPFGTSGSRGYEQYF,TGTGCCAGCAGCCCGTTTGGGACTAGCGGGAGTAGGGGGTACGAGCAGTACTTC,TRBJ2-7,TRBV7-2,-,TRBD2
CASSQSKNTEAFF,TGTGCCAGCAGCCAATCTAAGAACACTGAAGCTTTCTTT,TRBJ1-1,TRBV7-3,-,-
CASSLWMTGGTSTNGYTF,TGCGCCAGCAGCTTGTGGATGACAGGGGGGACCTCTACTAATGGCTACACCTTC,TRBJ1-2,TRBV5-1,-,TRBD1
CASSNHTFTDTQYF,TGTGCCAGCAGCAACCACACTTTCACAGATACGCAGTATTTT,TRBJ2-3,TRBV14,-,-
CASRQGRTTGELFF,TGCGCCAGCAGACAGGGACGGACCACCGGGGAGCTGTTTTTT,TRBJ2-2,TRBV5-1,-,-
CASSLSREGYQPQHF,TGTGCCAGCAGCCTCTCCAGGGAGGGGTATCAGCCCCAGCATTTT,TRBJ1-5,TRBV4-2,-,-
CASSLVPGSNEKLFF,TGCGCCAGCAGCTTGGTGCCAGGGTCGAATGAAAAACTGTTTTTT,TRBJ1-4,TRBV5-1,few,-
CASSYPGAEAFF,TGTGCCAGCAGTTACCCGGGAGCTGAAGCTTTCTTT,TRBJ1-1,TRBV6-5,-,-
CASSLASPSSEQYF,TGCGCCAGCAGCTTGGCCAGCCCGAGTAGCGAGCAGTACTTC,TRBJ2-7,TRBV5-1,-,-
CASSLAGGGGITDTQYF,TGTGCCAGCAGCTTGGCTGGGGGCGGGGGGATCACAGATACGCAGTATTTT,TRBJ2-3,TRBV5-4,once,TRBD2
CASSRGQGDEQFF,TGTGCCAGCTCTCGGGGACAGGGCGATGAGCAGTTCTTC,TRBJ2-1,TRBV18,-,TRBD1
CASRTWENQPQHF,TGTGCCAGCAGGACATGGGAGAATCAGCCCCAGCATTTT,TRBJ1-5,TRBV6-1,-,-
CASSERNTGELFF,TGTGCCAGCAGTGAGAGGAACACCGGGGAGCTGTTTTTT,TRBJ2-2,TRBV7-3,once,-
CSAIPQGANEKLFF,TGCAGCGCTATTCCACAGGGGGCAAATGAAAAACTGTTTTTT,TRBJ1-4,TRBV29-1,few,TRBD1
CSVGQGRGELFF,TGCAGCGTTGGGCAGGGGCGCGGGGAGCTGTTTTTT,TRBJ2-2,TRBV29-1,-,-
CAWSRGGDTGELFF,TGTGCCTGGAGTCGTGGGGGGGACACCGGGGAGCTGTTTTTT,TRBJ2-2,TRBV30,-,TRBD2
CASSSGGSYGNTIYF,TGTGCCAGCAGCTCAGGGGGCTCGTATGGAAACACCATATATTTT,TRBJ1-3,TRBV5-6,few,TRBD1
CASSVRQSPSTYTF,TGTGCCAGCAGCGTCCGGCAGTCCCCCTCCACCTACACCTTC,TRBJ1-2,TRBV7-8,once,-
CASSITGTGEREQYF,TGTGCCAGCAGTATAACCGGGACAGGGGAGCGAGAGCAGTACTTC,TRBJ2-7,TRBV6-5,-,TRBD1
CASSLRGVGGRETQYF,TGTGCCAGCAGCTTACGGGGGGTCGGGGGGAGAGAGACCCAGTACTTC,TRBJ2-5,TRBV11-2,-,TRBD2
CASKPGQDYEQYF,TGTGCCAGCAAACCGGGACAAGACTACGAGCAGTACTTC,TRBJ2-7,TRBV28,-,-
CASSFATGNTEAFF,TGTGCCAGCAGCTTCGCGACAGGGAACACTGAAGCTTTCTTT,TRBJ1-1,TRBV11-2,-,-
CASSSGQGTAFF,TGTGCCAGCAGCTCCGGACAGGGGACGGCTTTCTTT,TRBJ1-1,TRBV7-2,-,TRBD1
CASSRYRGSNTGELFF,TGTGCCAGCAGCCGCTACAGAGGATCGAACACCGGGGAGCTGTTTTTT,TRBJ2-2,TRBV5-6,-,-
CASSLGGLWGNEKLFF,TGTGCCAGCAGCTTAGGAGGACTGTGGGGTAATGAAAAACTGTTTTTT,TRBJ1-4,TRBV7-2,few,-
CASSSWGSGGSYEQYF,TGTGCCAGTAGTTCCTGGGGTAGCGGGGGCTCCTACGAGCAGTACTTC,TRBJ2-7,TRBV19,-,TRBD2
CASSGDGGGTDTQYF,TGTGCCAGCAGTGGCGACGGAGGGGGCACAGATACGCAGTATTTT,TRBJ2-3,TRBV5-6,-,-
CASSYSAGLDSPLHF,TGTGCCAGCAGTTACTCGGCGGGACTTGATTCACCCCTCCACTTT,TRBJ1-6,TRBV6-5,-,-
CASSGQNSPLHF,TGTGCCAGCAGTGGACAGAATTCACCCCTCCACTTT,TRBJ1-6,TRBV2,-,-
CAWNNPAFSTDTQYF,TGTGCCTGGAATAACCCAGCGTTTAGTACAGATACGCAGTATTTT,TRBJ2-3,TRBV30,once,-